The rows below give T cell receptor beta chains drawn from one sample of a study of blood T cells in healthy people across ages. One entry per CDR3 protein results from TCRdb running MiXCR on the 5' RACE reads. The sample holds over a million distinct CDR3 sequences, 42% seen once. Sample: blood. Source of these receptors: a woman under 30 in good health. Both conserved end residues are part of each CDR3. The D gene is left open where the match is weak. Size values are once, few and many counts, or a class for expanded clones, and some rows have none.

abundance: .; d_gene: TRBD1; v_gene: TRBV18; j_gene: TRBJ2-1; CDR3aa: CASSPQQGDNEQFF; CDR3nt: TGTGCCAGCTCACCACAACAGGGGGATAATGAGCAGTTCTTC
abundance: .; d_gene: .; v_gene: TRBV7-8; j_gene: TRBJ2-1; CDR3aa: CASSLAILSSYEQFF; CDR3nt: TGTGCCAGCAGCTTAGCGATACTTAGCTCCTACGAGCAGTTCTTC
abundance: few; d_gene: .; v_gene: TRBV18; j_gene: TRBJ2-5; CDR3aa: CASSPGLNQETQYF; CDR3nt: TGTGCCAGCTCACCGGGACTCAACCAAGAGACCCAGTACTTC
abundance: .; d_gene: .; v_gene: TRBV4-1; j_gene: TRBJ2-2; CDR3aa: CASSQGGGGDNTGELFF; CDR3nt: TGCGCCAGCAGCCAAGGCGGCGGCGGGGATAACACCGGGGAGCTGTTTTTT
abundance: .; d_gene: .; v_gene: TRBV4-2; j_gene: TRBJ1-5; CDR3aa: CASSQSDRDHQPQHF; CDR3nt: TGTGCCAGCAGCCAGAGCGACAGAGACCATCAGCCCCAGCATTTT
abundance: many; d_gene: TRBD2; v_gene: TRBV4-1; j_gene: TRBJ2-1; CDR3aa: CASSQGGLVYNEQFF; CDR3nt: TGCGCCAGCAGCCAAGGGGGACTAGTTTACAATGAGCAGTTCTTC
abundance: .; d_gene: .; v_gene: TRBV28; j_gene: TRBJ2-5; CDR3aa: CASRTQGWKETQYF; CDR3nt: TGTGCCAGCAGAACACAGGGTTGGAAAGAGACCCAGTACTTC
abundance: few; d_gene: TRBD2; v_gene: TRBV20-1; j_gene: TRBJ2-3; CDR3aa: CSAREVRESPDTQYF; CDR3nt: TGCAGTGCTAGGGAAGTGCGGGAGAGTCCAGATACGCAGTATTTT
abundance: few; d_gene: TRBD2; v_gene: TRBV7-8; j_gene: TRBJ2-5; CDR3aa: CASSRNSGTAGETQYF; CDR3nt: TGTGCCAGCAGTCGGAATAGCGGGACCGCCGGGGAGACCCAGTACTTC
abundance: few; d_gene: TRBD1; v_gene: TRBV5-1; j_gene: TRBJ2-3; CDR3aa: CASSFGQGASTDTQYF; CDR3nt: TGCGCCAGCAGCTTCGGACAGGGGGCTAGCACAGATACGCAGTATTTT
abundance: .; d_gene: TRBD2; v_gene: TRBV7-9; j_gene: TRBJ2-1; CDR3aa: CASSFGGGADNEQFF; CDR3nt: TGTGCCAGCAGCTTCGGCGGGGGGGCGGATAATGAGCAGTTCTTC
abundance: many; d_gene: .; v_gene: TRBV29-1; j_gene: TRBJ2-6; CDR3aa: CSVVEGTGANVLTF; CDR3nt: TGCAGCGTTGTTGAGGGTACTGGGGCCAACGTCCTGACTTTC
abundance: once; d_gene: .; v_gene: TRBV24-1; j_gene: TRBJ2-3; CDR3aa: CATGGDSTGTQYF; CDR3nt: TGTGCCACCGGAGGGGACAGTACAGGTACGCAGTATTTT
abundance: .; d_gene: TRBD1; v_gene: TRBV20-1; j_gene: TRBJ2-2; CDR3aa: CSAPVQGGQARTGELFF; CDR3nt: TGCAGTGCTCCGGTCCAAGGGGGACAGGCGAGGACCGGGGAGCTGTTTTTT
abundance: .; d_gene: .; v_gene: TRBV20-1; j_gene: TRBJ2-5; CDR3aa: CSARDPSELSYNEQYF; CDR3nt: TGCAGTGCTAGAGACCCTTCAGAGTTATCCTACAATGAGCAGTACTTC
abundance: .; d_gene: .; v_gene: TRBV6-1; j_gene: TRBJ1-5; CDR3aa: CASRFIVNQPQHF; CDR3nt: TGTGCCAGCAGGTTTATTGTCAATCAGCCCCAGCATTTT
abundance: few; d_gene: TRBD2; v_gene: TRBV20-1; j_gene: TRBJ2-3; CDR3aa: CSARTSGSEDTQYF; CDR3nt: TGCAGTGCTAGGACTAGCGGGAGTGAAGATACGCAGTATTTT
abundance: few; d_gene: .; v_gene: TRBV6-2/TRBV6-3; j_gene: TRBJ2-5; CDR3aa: CASSPRAKYLQETQYF; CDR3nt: TGTGCCAGCAGTCCTCGGGCCAAGTACCTACAAGAGACCCAGTACTTC
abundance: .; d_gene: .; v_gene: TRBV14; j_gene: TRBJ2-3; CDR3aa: CASSQVGGASVDTQYF; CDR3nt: TGTGCCAGCAGCCAAGTTGGGGGGGCCTCCGTAGATACGCAGTATTTT
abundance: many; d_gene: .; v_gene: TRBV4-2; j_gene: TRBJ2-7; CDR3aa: CASSQDRDEQYF; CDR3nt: TGTGCCAGCAGCCAAGATAGGGACGAGCAGTACTTC
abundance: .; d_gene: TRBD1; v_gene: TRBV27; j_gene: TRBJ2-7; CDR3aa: CASSPPSMDRGPLEQYF; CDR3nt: TGTGCCAGCAGTCCGCCATCCATGGACAGGGGGCCGCTCGAGCAGTACTTC
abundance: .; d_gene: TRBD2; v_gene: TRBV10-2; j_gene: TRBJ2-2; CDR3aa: CASTGGETTGELFF; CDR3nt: TGCGCCAGCACGGGGGGGGAAACCACCGGGGAGCTGTTTTTT